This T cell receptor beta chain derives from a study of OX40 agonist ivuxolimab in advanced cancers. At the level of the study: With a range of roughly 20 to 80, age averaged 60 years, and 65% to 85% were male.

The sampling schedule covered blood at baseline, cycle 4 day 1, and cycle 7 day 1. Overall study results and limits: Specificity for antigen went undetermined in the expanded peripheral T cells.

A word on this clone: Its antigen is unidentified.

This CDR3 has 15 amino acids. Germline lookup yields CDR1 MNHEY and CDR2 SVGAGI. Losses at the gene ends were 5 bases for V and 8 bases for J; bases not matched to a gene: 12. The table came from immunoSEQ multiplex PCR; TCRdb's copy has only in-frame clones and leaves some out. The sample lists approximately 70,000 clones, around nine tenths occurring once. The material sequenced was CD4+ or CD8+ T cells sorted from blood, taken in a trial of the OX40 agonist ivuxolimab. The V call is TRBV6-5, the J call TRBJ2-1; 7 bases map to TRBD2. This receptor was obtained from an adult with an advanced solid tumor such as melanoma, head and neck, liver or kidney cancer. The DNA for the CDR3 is TGTGCCAGCAGTAATGCGGGAGCGGGGTACCATGAGCAGTTCTTC. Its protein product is CASSNAGAGYHEQFF.